These 3 T cell receptor beta chains came from one sample sequenced in a study of shared clonotypes between healthy human individuals. Here immunoSEQ multiplex PCR was the method, and the copy in TCRdb shows in-frame clones only, minus some. This sample yields around 530,000 clones, of which 70% to 80% are seen a single time; 12% belongs to the top ten. Sequencing was carried out using PBMCs. These receptors were obtained from a woman aged 35 to 49 in good health. Some clones in this sample may be carry-over from other donors' samples.

The gene calls are TRBV14 and TRBJ1-1; D unresolved. The CDR3 covers 14 residues. Germline CDR1 reads SGHDN; CDR2 reads FVKESK. V was shortened by 4 bases and J by 3 bases, with 12 bases between the two germline ends. The CDR3 DNA reads as TGTGCCAGCAGCCCCCCTAGATGGGACACTGAAGCTTTCTTT. Translating gives CASSPPRWDTEAFF.

The chain's CDR3 is CASSREGTYRDYTF. CDR3 bases: TGTGCCAGCAGCCGGGAGGGCACCTATAGAGACTACACCTTC. This chain uses TRBV5-5 with TRBJ1-2, with no clear D. The germline V and J ends were trimmed by 4 bases and 10 bases, with 20 bases remaining between them. Germline values: CDR1 SGHKS, CDR2 YYEKEE (reference sequence). The CDR3 length is 14 residues.

CDR3 DNA sequence: TGTGCCAGCAGCTCGTACCCCGGATCCGCTTCTTACATGAACACTGAAGCTTTCTTT. It encodes CASSSYPGSASYMNTEAFF. The rearrangement joins TRBV9 to TRBJ1-1; no clear D gene. The germline V gene has CDR1 SGDLS and CDR2 YYNGEE. V was shortened by 4 bases and J by 0 bases, with 25 bases between the two germline ends. The CDR3 covers 19 residues.